What follows are 30 T cell receptor beta chains derived from one specimen sequenced in a study of human thymus T cells. Clones were read by immunoSEQ multiplex PCR, and TCRdb kept only the in-frame ones, dropping some. The repertoire holds around 130,000 clones, with 90% to 95% as singletons. Thymus specimens were resections from corrective heart surgery. Sequencing was done on a sample of thymus tissue. The source is a boy under three years old with a congenital heart defect but otherwise immunologically healthy.

The chain recombines TRBV4-1 with TRBJ1-2, with 7 positions matching TRBD1. V was clipped by 0 bases and J by 4 bases; unmatched bases: 11. CDR3 length: 17 amino acids. From germline, CDR1 is MGHRA and CDR2 YSYEKL. The CDR3 DNA sequence: TGCGCCAGCAGCCAAGAACCTGGGACAGTTCACCTCTATGGCTACACCTTC. Translation gives CASSQEPGTVHLYGYTF.

The gene calls are TRBV4-1 and TRBJ2-7; the D call may be TRBD1 or TRBD2 (5 bases each). CDR3 length: 16 amino acids. CDR1 MGHRA and CDR2 YSYEKL come from the germline V gene. V was shortened by 1 base and J by 5 bases, with 18 bases between the two germline ends. Written as DNA, the CDR3 is TGCGCCAGCAGCCAAGTTCCGGGCGCCTTGGGGGACGAGCAGTACTTC. It encodes CASSQVPGALGDEQYF.

The chain carries TRBV5-1 and TRBJ2-1, with 8 bases that match TRBD2. Per the germline V gene, CDR1 is SGHRS and CDR2 is YFSETQ. Trimming took 3 bases from V and 3 from J; bases not matched to a gene: 8. The CDR3 extends over 16 amino acids. The CDR3 DNA reads as TGCGCCAGCAGCTCGGAGAGCGGGGGTTTCTACAATGAGCAGTTCTTC. Its protein product is CASSSESGGFYNEQFF.

This chain joins TRBV15 and TRBJ2-7; the D is unclear. The CDR3 is 14 residues long. Deletions cut 4 bases from V and 5 bases from J, with 15 bases between. Germline V CDR1 and CDR2: LNHNV, YYDKDF (reference sequence). This chain's CDR3 is CATSKGVELDEQYF. The CDR3 DNA reads TGTGCCACCAGCAAAGGAGTGGAGTTGGACGAGCAGTACTTC.

This sequence joins TRBV4-1 and TRBJ2-5; the match to TRBD2 covers 7 bases. Germline V gene lookup returns CDR1 MGHRA and CDR2 YSYEKL. This CDR3 region has 15 residues. The V and J ends lost 0 bases and 1 base, in that order; junction bases with no gene match: 2. The CDR3 coding sequence is TGCGCCAGCAGCCAAGAAGAGCGGGGCCAAGAGACCCAGTACTTC. Protein sequence: CASSQEERGQETQYF.

J is TRBJ1-2 and V is TRBV9; D possibly corresponds to TRBD1 (6 bases). The CDR3 length is 14 residues. V was pared by 4 bases and J by 5 bases, with 15 bases between. CDR1 and CDR2 from the germline V gene are SGDLS and YYNGEE. CDR3 coding DNA: TGTGCCAGCAGCCCGCGGGGGCGGGGGTATGGCTACACCTTC. It translates to CASSPRGRGYGYTF.

J is TRBJ2-1 and V is TRBV4-1, with unresolved D. V was pared by 4 bases and J by 0 bases, with 13 bases between. Germline CDR1 is MGHRA and CDR2 is YSYEKL. The CDR3 is made up of 16 amino acids. Here the CDR3 reads CASSPDDSGSYNEQFF. The CDR3 coding sequence is TGCGCCAGCAGCCCAGATGACTCGGGCTCCTACAATGAGCAGTTCTTC.

The chain has TRBV21-1 and TRBJ2-7; TRBD2, the D gene given by the table, was not confirmed from the DNA. TRBV21-1 is assigned pseudogene status. This CDR3 contains 16 residues. The CDR3 here is CASSKHGGSFSYEQYF. Written as DNA, the CDR3 is TGTGCCAGCAGCAAACACGGGGGGTCATTCTCCTACGAGCAGTACTTC.

The chain couples TRBV27 to TRBJ2-7; possibly TRBD1 or TRBD2 for D (6 bases each). Trimming took off 3 bases at V and 4 bases at J, with 10 bases between the two ends. The CDR3 has 13 residues. Germline V gene data show CDR1 as MNHEY and CDR2 as SMNVEV (reference sequence). CDR3 sequence reads: CASSLSGAYEQYF. CDR3 sequence (DNA): TGTGCCAGCAGTTTGTCGGGGGCATACGAGCAGTACTTC.

The CDR3 loop is CASSESSSFSTDTQYF. The CDR3 DNA sequence: TGTGCCAGCAGTGAATCCAGCAGTTTCAGCACAGATACGCAGTATTTT. V gene TRBV25-1 combines with J gene TRBJ2-3; D is ambiguous. V was trimmed by 1 base and J by 0 bases, leaving 11 bases between them. The CDR3 covers 16 residues. Germline loops: CDR1 MGHDK, CDR2 SYGVNS. Full variable domain (rest looked up from reference TRBV25-1 and TRBJ2-3): EADIYQTPRYLVIGTGKKITLECSQTMGHDKMYWYQQDPGMELHLIHYSYGVNSTEKGDLSSESTVSRIRTEHFPLTLESARPSHTSQYLCASSESSSFSTDTQYFGPGTRLTVL.

The chain combines TRBV19 with TRBJ2-3, with D uncertain. This CDR3 spans 16 amino acids. V lost 1 base, J lost 3 bases, and 14 bases lay in between. Germline V lookup: CDR1 LNHDA, CDR2 SQIVND (reference sequence). The CDR3 sequence is CASSIVGRRVTDTQYF. The CDR3 coding sequence is TGTGCCAGTAGTATAGTTGGGCGTCGCGTTACAGATACGCAGTATTTT.

The chain links TRBV28 to TRBJ1-1; no clear D. The ends were cut back, 3 bases at V and 6 bases at J, with 8 bases in the middle. Germline CDR1 is MDHEN and CDR2 is SYDVKM. This CDR3 region has 12 residues. CDR3 amino acids: CASSFSAAEAFF. DNA for the CDR3: TGTGCCAGCAGTTTCTCAGCAGCTGAAGCTTTCTTT.

In the case of this clone: One end of the junction fails to match germline, which may point to a read error. In nucleotides, the CDR3 is TGCCACAAGACTACTAACCAAGAGACCCAGTACTTC. Protein product: CHKTTNQETQYF. This chain links TRBV2 with TRBJ2-5; a weak D match, TRBD2 (5 bases). The CDR3 has 12 amino acids. Germline V gene lookup returns CDR1 SNHLY and CDR2 FYNNEI.

The chain uses TRBV9 and TRBJ2-1; 9 bases line up with TRBD2. The CDR3 covers 17 residues. Germline V CDR1 and CDR2: SGDLS, YYNGEE. V dropped 4 bases and J dropped 7; count of bases not matched to a gene: 15. The CDR3 is CASSPRTSERPRNEQFF. For the CDR3, the DNA is TGTGCCAGCAGCCCGCGGACTAGCGAGAGACCTAGGAATGAGCAGTTCTTC.

This chain joins TRBV5-1 and TRBJ2-3, with 9 nucleotides matching TRBD2. This CDR3 is 16 amino acids long. Germline assignment: CDR1 SGHRS and CDR2 YFSETQ. V was clipped by 0 bases and J by 2 bases; unmatched bases: 4. The CDR3 reads CASSLVAGVYTDTQYF. The CDR3 DNA is TGCGCCAGCAGCTTGGTAGCGGGGGTGTACACAGATACGCAGTATTTT.

The gene calls are TRBV4-3 and TRBJ2-5; D possibly corresponds to TRBD1 (5 bases). Germline V lookup: CDR1 LGHNA, CDR2 YSLEER. The ends were cut back, 6 bases at V and 2 bases at J, with 13 bases in the middle. The CDR3 loop spans 14 amino acids. The CDR3 DNA sequence: TGCGCCAGCAGGTGGGCAGGGCTTCAAGAGACCCAGTACTTC. Translated, it gives CASRWAGLQETQYF.

The sample holds a few counts of this clone. The chain is built from TRBV28 and TRBJ1-2; the D is unclear. V lost 2 bases and J lost 4, with 8 bases in between. CDR1 MDHEN and CDR2 SYDVKM come from the germline V gene. The CDR3 sequence is 13 residues long. The CDR3 loop reads CASSLDVPYGYTF. CDR3 nucleotides: TGTGCCAGCAGTTTAGACGTGCCCTATGGCTACACCTTC.

The rearrangement joins TRBV2 to TRBJ2-5, with a possible D match to TRBD2 (7 bases). Germline CDR1 and CDR2: SNHLY and FYNNEI. This CDR3 comprises 17 residues. The V and J ends lost 3 bases and 5 bases respectively, with 22 bases between them. Here the CDR3 DNA reads TGTGCCAGCAGTGAGAGAACAAACGGGGGGCTGGGTGAGACCCAGTACTTC. Translated, it gives CASSERTNGGLGETQYF.

The J gene is TRBJ1-2, the V gene TRBV14, with TRBD1 matching over 8 bases. There are 20 residues in the CDR3. Germline CDR1 SGHDN, CDR2 FVKESK. V shed 4 bases and J 0 bases; nucleotides not matched to a gene: 19. The CDR3 is CASSPRTGIGAHPANYGYTF. The CDR3 coding sequence is TGTGCCAGCAGCCCTCGGACAGGGATTGGCGCCCACCCTGCTAACTATGGCTACACCTTC.

This chain connects TRBV11-2 to TRBJ1-4; the D gene is possibly TRBD1 (5 bases). Germline V gene sequence: CDR1 SGHAT, CDR2 FQNNGV. Trimming shortened V by 3 bases and J by 4 bases, and 12 bases separated the two germline ends. This CDR3 spans 15 amino acids. As DNA, the CDR3 is TGTGCCAGCAGCTTTAGCGCAGGGAGTAATGAAAAACTGTTTTTT. Translating gives CASSFSAGSNEKLFF.

This chain joins TRBV7-2 and TRBJ2-1; D perhaps matches TRBD1 (6 bases). With 4 bases removed from V and 7 bases from J, the gap between germline ends came to 17 bases. The CDR3 totals 15 residues. Germline lookup yields CDR1 SGHTA and CDR2 FQGNSA. CDR3 DNA sequence: TGTGCCAGCAGCTCCCGGGACAAGACACGGAATGAGCAGTTCTTC. The encoded protein is CASSSRDKTRNEQFF.

The chain links TRBV6-5 to TRBJ1-2, with a possible D match to TRBD1 (5 bases). The CDR3 is 14 residues long. The V gene's germline CDR1 is MNHEY and CDR2 SVGAGI. V was cut by 8 bases and J by 1 base, with 14 bases left in between. The CDR3 reads CASGGLPFNYGYTF. CDR3 bases: TGTGCCAGCGGGGGTCTCCCTTTTAACTATGGCTACACCTTC.

The chain employs TRBV4-3 and TRBJ2-1, with D tentatively TRBD2 (5 bases). The V gene lost 0 bases and the J gene lost 8 bases, with 11 bases spanning the gap. CDR3 size: 14 residues. The germline gives CDR1 LGHNA, CDR2 YSLEER. CDR3 residues: CASSQDPTGDEQFF. The CDR3 DNA follows: TGCGCCAGCAGCCAAGATCCGACCGGGGATGAGCAGTTCTTC.

The gene calls are TRBV28 and TRBJ1-5, with TRBD1 identical over 9 bases. The CDR3 consists of 18 residues. Germline V gene sequence: CDR1 MDHEN, CDR2 SYDVKM. After removal of 6 bases from V and 0 bases from J, the junction contained 12 bases not matched to a gene. CDR3 loop: CASSLDRGLLYSNQPQHF. CDR3 nucleotides: TGTGCCAGCAGCTTGGACAGGGGCCTCCTATATAGCAATCAGCCCCAGCATTTT. The variable domain in full, completed from reference TRBV28 and TRBJ1-5, reads DVKVTQSSRYLVKRTGEKVFLECVQDMDHENMFWYRQDPGLGLRLIYFSYDVKMKEKGDIPEGYSVSREKKERFSLILESASTNQTSMYLCASSLDRGLLYSNQPQHFGDGTRLSIL.

The V and J genes are TRBV19 and TRBJ2-3; no firm D call. V was shortened by 2 bases and J by 0 bases, with 12 bases between the two germline ends. The CDR3 covers 16 residues. Germline loops: CDR1 LNHDA, CDR2 SQIVND (reference sequence). The CDR3 DNA is TGTGCCAGTAGTATATCTGGGTCTACTAGCACAGATACGCAGTATTTT. As protein: CASSISGSTSTDTQYF. The full variable domain, its missing parts supplied by reference TRBV19 and TRBJ2-3, is DGGITQSPKYLFRKEGQNVTLSCEQNLNHDAMYWYRQDPGQGLRLIYYSQIVNDFQKGDIAEGYSVSREKKESFPLTVTSAQKNPTAFYLCASSISGSTSTDTQYFGPGTRLTVL.

This rearrangement joins TRBV6-5 to TRBJ2-7, with D maybe TRBD1 (6 bases). The V and J ends lost 3 bases and 2 bases respectively, with 11 bases between them. The V gene's germline CDR1 is MNHEY and CDR2 SVGAGI. The CDR3 spans 14 residues. The chain's CDR3 is CASSYGEGAYEQYF. The CDR3 coding sequence is TGTGCCAGCAGTTATGGAGAGGGGGCCTACGAGCAGTACTTC.

The table lists this clone with a count of one. The genes are TRBV13 and TRBJ2-7; D is unclear. V shed 3 bases and J shed 2 bases, with 8 bases lying between them. CDR1 PRHDT and CDR2 FYEKMQ come from the germline V gene (reference sequence). CDR3 length equals 13 residues. The CDR3 nucleotides read TGTGCCAGCAGCTTCGGCGGTGCCTACGAGCAGTACTTC. This sequence encodes CASSFGGAYEQYF. The whole variable domain, remainder taken from reference TRBV13 and TRBJ2-7, is AAGVIQSPRHLIKEKRETATLKCYPIPRHDTVYWYQQGPGQDPQFLISFYEKMQSDKGSIPDRFSAQQFSDYHSELNMSSLELGDSALYFCASSFGGAYEQYFGPGTRLTVT.

The rearrangement links TRBV14 to TRBJ2-7; no reliable D call. The germline V and J ends were trimmed by 5 bases and 4 bases, with 18 bases remaining between them. Germline V gene data show CDR1 as SGHDN and CDR2 as FVKESK. The CDR3 covers 15 residues. The chain's CDR3 is CASSLNGRNHYEQYF. In nucleotides, the CDR3 is TGTGCCAGCAGCTTGAATGGAAGAAATCATTACGAGCAGTACTTC. The full variable domain, its missing parts supplied by reference TRBV14 and TRBJ2-7, is EAGVTQFPSHSVIEKGQTVTLRCDPISGHDNLYWYRRVMGKEIKFLLHFVKESKQDESGMPNNRFLAERTGGTYSTLKVQPAELEDSGVYFCASSLNGRNHYEQYFGPGTRLTVT.

The CDR3 protein is CASRQGASLSHGYTF. In nucleotides, the CDR3 is TGCGCCAGCAGGCAGGGGGCCTCTTTGTCCCATGGCTACACCTTC. The rearrangement uses TRBV5-1 and TRBJ1-2; TRBD1 matches 8 bases. V dropped 5 bases and J dropped 6; count of bases not matched to a gene: 12. The CDR3 sequence is 15 residues long. In germline, CDR1 is SGHRS, CDR2 YFSETQ.

The chain carries TRBV6-6 and TRBJ1-2, with D uncertain. The CDR3 has 15 residues. Trimming took 0 bases from V and 8 from J, leaving 16 bases between them. Per the germline V gene, CDR1 is MNHNY and CDR2 is SVGAGI (reference sequence). CDR3 DNA: TGTGCCAGCAGTTACTCGAAAGTGGGCAGATCCGGCTACACCTTC. This translates into CASSYSKVGRSGYTF.